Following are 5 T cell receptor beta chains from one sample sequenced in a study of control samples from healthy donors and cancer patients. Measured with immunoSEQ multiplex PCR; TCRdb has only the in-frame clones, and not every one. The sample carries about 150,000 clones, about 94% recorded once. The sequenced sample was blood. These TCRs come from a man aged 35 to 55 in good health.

DNA for the CDR3: TGCGCCAGCAGCCAGGGGGCGGGGCAGCCCCAGCATTTT. It specifies CASSQGAGQPQHF. The rearrangement links TRBV4-3 to TRBJ1-5; the D gene is possibly TRBD1 (6 bases). The germline gives CDR1 LGHNA, CDR2 YSLEER. Trimming took off 3 bases at V and 7 bases at J, with 10 bases between the two ends. The CDR3 has 13 residues.

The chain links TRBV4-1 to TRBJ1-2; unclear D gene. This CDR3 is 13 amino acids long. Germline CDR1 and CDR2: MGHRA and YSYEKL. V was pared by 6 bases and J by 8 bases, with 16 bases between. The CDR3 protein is CASSGQAFWGYTF. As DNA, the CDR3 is TGCGCCAGCAGTGGGCAGGCCTTCTGGGGCTACACCTTC.

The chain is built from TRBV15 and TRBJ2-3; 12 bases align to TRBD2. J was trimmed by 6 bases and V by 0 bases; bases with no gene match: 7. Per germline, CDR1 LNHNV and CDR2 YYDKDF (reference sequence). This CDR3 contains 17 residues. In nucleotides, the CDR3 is TGTGCCACCAGCAGAGAGCGGCTAGCGGGGGGGGCCGATACGCAGTATTTT. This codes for CATSRERLAGGADTQYF.

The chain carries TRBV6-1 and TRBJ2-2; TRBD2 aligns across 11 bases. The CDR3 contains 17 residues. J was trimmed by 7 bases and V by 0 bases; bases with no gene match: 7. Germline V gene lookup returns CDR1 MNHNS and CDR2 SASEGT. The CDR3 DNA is TGTGCCAGCAGTGAAGCGGAGACTAGCGGGGCCGGCGGGGAGCTGTTTTTT. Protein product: CASSEAETSGAGGELFF.

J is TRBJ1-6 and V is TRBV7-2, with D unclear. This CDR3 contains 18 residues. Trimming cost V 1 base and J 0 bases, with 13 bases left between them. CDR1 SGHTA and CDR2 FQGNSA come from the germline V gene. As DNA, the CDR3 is TGTGCCAGCAGCTTAGTTCCCGGGAGGAGCTCCTATAATTCACCCCTCCACTTT. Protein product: CASSLVPGRSSYNSPLHF.